The sequence of this T cell receptor beta chain was determined in a study of OX40 agonist ivuxolimab in advanced cancers. With baseline, cycle 4 day 1, and cycle 7 day 1 as timepoints, blood was sampled. Data came from immunoSEQ multiplex PCR; TCRdb stores just in-frame clones and leaves some out. In the table there are 90,000 or so clones, roughly 90% of which are singletons. The study's findings and limits: In general, CD8+ T cells held more expanded clones than CD4+ did, on average.

On this clone: Its antigen remains unknown.

Trimming took off 4 bases at V and 3 bases at J, with 8 bases between the two ends. This CDR3 has 12 amino acids. The V gene's germline CDR1 is GTSNPN and CDR2 SVGIG (reference sequence). The starting material was CD4+ or CD8+ T cells sorted from blood, obtained in a trial of the OX40 agonist ivuxolimab. The chain joins TRBV30 to TRBJ2-3; D is ambiguous. The origin of this receptor is an adult with an advanced solid tumor such as melanoma, head and neck, liver or kidney cancer. In DNA, the CDR3 is TGTGCCTGGATACCCGGGACAGATACGCAGTATTTT. This gives the protein CAWIPGTDTQYF.